This entry describes one TCR beta chain. The protocol was immunoSEQ multiplex PCR, while the TCRdb copy is restricted to in-frame clones and leaves out a portion. The sample contains around 95,000 clones, 88% of which appear only once. This specimen comes from a study of identifying expanded T cells in peripheral blood. This CDR3 is built from 13 residues. The V gene's germline CDR1 is SGHTA and CDR2 FQGNSA. V lost 5 bases and J lost 3, with 8 bases in between. The sequenced material came from blood. The rearrangement uses TRBV7-2 and TRBJ1-5; D uncertain. This TCR derives from a person aged 18 to 70 in good health. This CDR3 reads CASSTQVNQPQHF. The CDR3 bases are TGTGCCAGCAGCACGCAGGTCAATCAGCCCCAGCATTTT.